What follows are 16 T cell receptor beta chains derived from one specimen sequenced in a study of OX40 agonist ivuxolimab in advanced cancers. Some clones are missing from TCRdb's copy, which holds only in-frame ones; the method was immunoSEQ multiplex PCR. This table has roughly 61,000 clones, approximately 78% appearing once. Sequenced material: CD4+ or CD8+ T cells sorted from blood, taken in a trial of the OX40 agonist ivuxolimab. The source of these receptors is an adult with an advanced solid tumor such as melanoma, head and neck, liver or kidney cancer.

The rearrangement joins TRBV7-2 to TRBJ2-1, with D hard to call. The CDR3 covers 13 residues. Trimming stripped 11 bases from V and 7 bases from J, with 18 bases between. The V gene's germline CDR1 is SGHTA and CDR2 FQGNSA. The CDR3 nucleotides read TGTGCCTTAGGGCTGCCTTTGGGAAATGAGCAGTTCTTC. Protein product: CALGLPLGNEQFF.

V usage is TRBV5-1 and J usage is TRBJ2-7; 14 nucleotides align to TRBD2. J gave up 6 bases and V 0 bases, and 5 bases lay outside the gene matches. The CDR3 totals 16 residues. CDR1 is SGHRS, CDR2 YFSETQ, per germline. CDR3 loop: CASSLVTSGGAPEQYF. DNA of the CDR3: TGCGCCAGCAGCTTGGTGACTAGCGGGGGGGCACCCGAGCAGTACTTC. Drawing the rest from reference TRBV5-1 and TRBJ2-7, the complete variable domain is KAGVTQTPRYLIKTRGQQVTLSCSPISGHRSVSWYQQTPGQGLQFLFEYFSETQRNKGNFPGRFSGRQFSNSRSEMNVSTLELGDSALYLCASSLVTSGGAPEQYFGPGTRLTVT.

This chain links TRBV7-8 with TRBJ2-5; D ambiguous. CDR3 size: 14 residues. Germline V gene sequence: CDR1 SGHVS, CDR2 FQNEAQ. Trimming removed 3 bases from V and 5 bases from J, with 13 bases in between. The CDR3 protein is CASSFDSSAETQYF. In DNA form, the CDR3 reads TGTGCCAGCAGCTTCGACTCTTCGGCGGAGACCCAGTACTTC.

The V and J genes are TRBV5-1 and TRBJ1-4, with 8 bases that match TRBD1. Trimming cost V 2 bases and J 3 bases; bases outside gene matches: 6. The CDR3 has 16 residues. The germline V gene encodes CDR1 SGHRS and CDR2 YFSETQ. The CDR3 loop is CASSLRQGLSNEKLFF. CDR3 DNA: TGCGCCAGCAGCTTAAGACAGGGGTTGTCTAATGAAAAACTGTTTTTT.

The V call is TRBV9, the J call TRBJ2-5; D remains unclear. This CDR3 is 11 amino acids long. Germline V gene data show CDR1 as SGDLS and CDR2 as YYNGEE. V was shortened by 7 bases and J by 5 bases, with 9 bases between the two germline ends. The CDR3 coding sequence is TGTGCCAGCGGCTTCGGGGAGACCCAGTACTTC. Protein: CASGFGETQYF.

V is TRBV10-3 and J is TRBJ2-7; D possibly uses TRBD1 or TRBD2 (6 bases each). V was pared by 10 bases and J by 0 bases, with 16 bases between. The CDR3 extends over 14 amino acids. Germline V gene sequence: CDR1 ENHRY, CDR2 SYGVKD. This CDR3 is CATQGTPSSYEQYF. CDR3 nucleotides: TGTGCCACCCAGGGGACTCCCAGCTCCTACGAGCAGTACTTC.

The rearrangement links TRBV2 to TRBJ2-7, with a weak D call TRBD1 (5 bases). The CDR3 contains 14 residues. Per germline, CDR1 SNHLY and CDR2 FYNNEI. V was shortened by 6 bases and J by 1 base, with 13 bases between the two germline ends. The CDR3 DNA follows: TGTGCCAGCAGCAGGGCCTCAGCATCCTACGAGCAGTACTTC. It translates to CASSRASASYEQYF.

The chain carries TRBV6-1 and TRBJ1-4, with 8 bases fitting TRBD1. There are 14 residues in the CDR3. Germline V gene lookup returns CDR1 MNHNS and CDR2 SASEGT. V was pared by 6 bases and J by 6 bases, with 6 bases of the junction left unmatched. CDR3 protein: CASSKQGGDEKLFF. The CDR3 bases are TGTGCCAGCAGCAAACAGGGGGGGGATGAAAAACTGTTTTTT.

The rearrangement uses TRBV4-2 and TRBJ1-3; D is unresolved. Germline V gene lookup returns CDR1 LGHNA and CDR2 YNFKEQ. There are 14 residues in the CDR3. V was shortened by 0 bases and J by 4 bases, with 7 bases between the two germline ends. CDR3 protein: CASSQEGRGNTIYF. The CDR3 DNA reads TGTGCCAGCAGCCAAGAGGGAAGGGGAAACACCATATATTTT.

The rearrangement links TRBV18 to TRBJ1-2; 10 nucleotides agree with TRBD1. This CDR3 contains 15 residues. Germline V gives CDR1 KGHSH, CDR2 LQKENI. V lost 5 bases to trimming and J lost 8 bases; unmatched junction nucleotides: 11. In DNA, the CDR3 is TGTGCCAGCTCATCGGACAGGGGGGCAGCTAACGGCTACACCTTC. Translating it yields CASSSDRGAANGYTF.

This clone occurred many times. The chain employs TRBV16 and TRBJ1-2; unclear D gene. Deletions cut 1 base from V and 4 bases from J, with 4 bases between. Looked up from germline, CDR1 is KGHSY and CDR2 is FQNENV. This CDR3 has 12 residues. CDR3 in DNA: TGTGCCAGCAGCCAATTGGGCTATGGCTACACCTTC. Protein product: CASSQLGYGYTF. The full variable domain, with the rest looked up from reference TRBV16 and TRBJ1-2, is GEEVAQTPKHLVRGEGQKAKLYCAPIKGHSYVFWYQQVLKNEFKFLISFQNENVFDETGMPKERFSAKCLPNSPCSLEIQATKLEDSAVYFCASSQLGYGYTFGSGTRLTVV.

The chain has TRBV29-1 and TRBJ2-1; 7 bases are a match to TRBD1. CDR3 length equals 16 residues. The J segment lost 0 bases and the V segment lost 5 bases, leaving 10 bases of the junction unmatched. Per the germline V gene, CDR1 is SQVTM and CDR2 is ANQGSEA. Here the CDR3 DNA reads TGCAGCGTTCGGACAGGCCTTTCCAACTCCTACAATGAGCAGTTCTTC. Translation: CSVRTGLSNSYNEQFF.

In regard to this clone: Distinct nucleotide sequences in the sample also encode this CDR3. The rearrangement joins TRBV6-1 to TRBJ2-7; a possible D gene is TRBD1 (5 bases). Trimming took 3 bases from V and 4 from J, leaving 16 bases between them. The CDR3 is 15 residues long. Germline CDR1 is MNHNS and CDR2 is SASEGT. This CDR3 is CASSEASSRVYEQYF. DNA for the CDR3: TGTGCCAGCAGTGAGGCAAGTTCCAGGGTATACGAGCAGTACTTC.

The genes are TRBV18 and TRBJ1-2; D gene ambiguous. The CDR3 contains 11 residues. V lost 6 bases and J 10 bases, leaving 12 bases between the germline ends. Germline CDR1 and CDR2: KGHSH and LQKENI. In nucleotides, the CDR3 is TGTGCCAGCTCCCGGCCCCCCCCCTACACCTTC. This codes for CASSRPPPYTF.

This chain connects TRBV6-5 to TRBJ2-7; TRBD1 matches at 7 bases. The CDR3 spans 13 residues. Per the germline V gene, CDR1 is MNHEY and CDR2 is SVGAGI. Unmatched junction bases numbered 8, after V lost 7 bases and J lost 5 bases. The CDR3 bases are TGTGCCAGCATAGGGACAGTACGACACGAGCAGTACTTC. This translates into CASIGTVRHEQYF.

As regards this clone: Other DNA sequences of this sample code for an identical CDR3. This chain connects TRBV19 to TRBJ2-7; possibly TRBD2 for D (6 bases). The germline V gene has CDR1 LNHDA and CDR2 SQIVND (reference sequence). This CDR3 is 13 amino acids long. V was cut by 9 bases and J by 6 bases, with 18 bases left in between. The CDR3 protein is CARRTGRGCEQYF. The CDR3 region has the DNA TGTGCCAGGAGGACGGGGCGGGGTTGCGAGCAGTACTTC.